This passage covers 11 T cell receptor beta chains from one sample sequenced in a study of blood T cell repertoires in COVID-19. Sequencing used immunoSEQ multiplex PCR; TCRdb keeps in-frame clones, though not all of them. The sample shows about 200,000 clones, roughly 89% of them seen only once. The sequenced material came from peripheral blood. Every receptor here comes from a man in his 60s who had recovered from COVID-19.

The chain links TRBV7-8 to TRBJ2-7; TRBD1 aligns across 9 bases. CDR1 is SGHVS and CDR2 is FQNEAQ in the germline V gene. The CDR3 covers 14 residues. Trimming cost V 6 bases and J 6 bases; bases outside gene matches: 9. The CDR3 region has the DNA TGTGCCAGCAGACCTGGGACAGGGAACTCCGAGCAGTACTTC. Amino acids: CASRPGTGNSEQYF.

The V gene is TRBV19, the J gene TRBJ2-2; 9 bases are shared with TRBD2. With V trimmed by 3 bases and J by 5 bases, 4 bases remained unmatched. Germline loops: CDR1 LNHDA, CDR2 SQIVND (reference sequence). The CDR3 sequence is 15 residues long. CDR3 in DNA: TGTGCCAGTAGTATCGGAGCGGGAGGAACCGGGGAGCTGTTTTTT. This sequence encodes CASSIGAGGTGELFF.

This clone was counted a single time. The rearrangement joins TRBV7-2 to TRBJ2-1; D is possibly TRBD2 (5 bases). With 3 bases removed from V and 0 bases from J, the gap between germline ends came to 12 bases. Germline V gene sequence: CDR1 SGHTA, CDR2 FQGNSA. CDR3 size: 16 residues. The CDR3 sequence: CASSFLGSRSYNEQFF. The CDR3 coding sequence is TGTGCCAGCAGCTTCTTGGGGAGCCGCTCCTACAATGAGCAGTTCTTC.

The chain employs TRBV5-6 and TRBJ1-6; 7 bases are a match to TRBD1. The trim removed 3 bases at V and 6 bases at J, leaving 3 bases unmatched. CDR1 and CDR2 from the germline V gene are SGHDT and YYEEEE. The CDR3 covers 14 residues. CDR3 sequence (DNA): TGTGCCAGCAGCTCCCGGGACAGTAATTCACCCCTCCACTTT. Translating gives CASSSRDSNSPLHF.

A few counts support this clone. In nucleotides, the CDR3 is TGTGCCAGCAGCCCCTGGGACAGGACTGAAAAACTGTTTTTT. Translated, it gives CASSPWDRTEKLFF. V and J are TRBV7-2 and TRBJ1-4; 8 bases map to TRBD1. The germline CDR1 and CDR2 sequences are SGHTA and FQGNSA. The CDR3 loop spans 14 amino acids. V lost 5 bases and J lost 7; bases outside the gene matches: 6.

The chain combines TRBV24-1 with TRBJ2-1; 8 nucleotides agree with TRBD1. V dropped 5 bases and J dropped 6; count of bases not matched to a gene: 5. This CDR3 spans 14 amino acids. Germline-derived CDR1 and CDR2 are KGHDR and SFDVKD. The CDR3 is CATSGRTGSNEQFF. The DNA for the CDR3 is TGTGCCACCAGTGGGAGGACAGGGAGCAATGAGCAGTTCTTC.

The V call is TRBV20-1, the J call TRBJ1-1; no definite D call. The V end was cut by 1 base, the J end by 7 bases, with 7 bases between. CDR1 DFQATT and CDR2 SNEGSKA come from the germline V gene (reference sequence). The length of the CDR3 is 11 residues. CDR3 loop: CSARGLLEAFF. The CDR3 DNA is TGCAGTGCTAGAGGGCTCCTTGAAGCTTTCTTT.

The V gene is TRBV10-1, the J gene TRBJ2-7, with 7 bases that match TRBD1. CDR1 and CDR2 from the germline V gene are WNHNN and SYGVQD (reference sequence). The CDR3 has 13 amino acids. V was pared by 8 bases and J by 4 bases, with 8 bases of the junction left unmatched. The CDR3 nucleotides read TGCGCCAGCCGGACAGGAATCGGGTACGAGCAGTACTTC. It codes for CASRTGIGYEQYF.

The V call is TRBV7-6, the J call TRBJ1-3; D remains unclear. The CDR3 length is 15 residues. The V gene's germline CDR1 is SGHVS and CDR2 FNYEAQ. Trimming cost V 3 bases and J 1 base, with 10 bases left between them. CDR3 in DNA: TGTGCCAGCAGCTTGGGAGGGTTATCTGGAAACACCATATATTTT. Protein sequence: CASSLGGLSGNTIYF.

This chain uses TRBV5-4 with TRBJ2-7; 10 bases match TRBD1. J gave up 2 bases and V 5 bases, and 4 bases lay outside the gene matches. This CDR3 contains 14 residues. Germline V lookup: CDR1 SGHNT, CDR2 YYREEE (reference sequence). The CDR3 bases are TGTGCCAGCAGGACGGGACAGGGGACCTACGAGCAGTACTTC. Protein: CASRTGQGTYEQYF.

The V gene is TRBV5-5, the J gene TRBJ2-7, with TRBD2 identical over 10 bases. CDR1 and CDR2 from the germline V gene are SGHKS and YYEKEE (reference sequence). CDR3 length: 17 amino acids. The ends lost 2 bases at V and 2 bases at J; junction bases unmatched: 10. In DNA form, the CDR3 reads TGTGCCAGCAGCTTAAGGATAGCGGGAGGTTACCCCTACGAGCAGTACTTC. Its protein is CASSLRIAGGYPYEQYF. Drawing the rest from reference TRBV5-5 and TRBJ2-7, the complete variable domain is DAGVTQSPTHLIKTRGQQVTLRCSPISGHKSVSWYQQVLGQGPQFIFQYYEKEERGRGNFPDRFSARQFPNYSSELNVNALLLGDSALYLCASSLRIAGGYPYEQYFGPGTRLTVT.